This T cell receptor (beta chain) was recorded in a study of brain T cells in children with intractable seizures. Study-level results: Patients' HCMV serostatus was unknown; virus specificity rests on CDR3 similarity alone. Each case's top public CDR3 resembled known HCMV, EBV or influenza A CDR3s. Pre-surgery blood may have been undersampled, hiding some clones.

V shed 12 bases, J shed 6 bases, and the junction held 16 bases outside the gene matches. Per the germline V gene, CDR1 is KGHDR and CDR2 is SFDVKD. The CDR3 spans 15 residues. The assay was immunoSEQ multiplex PCR, and TCRdb's table has in-frame clones only and misses some. This table holds 7,500 to 10,000 clones, over 65% found once. Regarding this clone: What it binds is unknown.

Surgery cases with the highest brain T cell transcript signatures were chosen for sequencing. At least one anti-epileptic drug was given before surgery. This clonotype was sampled from a boy under three years old with tuberous sclerosis and intractable seizures. This chain connects TRBV24-1 to TRBJ2-1; 7 bases are a match to TRBD2. Sequences were derived from resected brain tissue, sampled at surgery. The chain's CDR3 is CAAGPSGVGRNEQFF. In DNA form, the CDR3 reads TGTGCCGCGGGGCCCAGCGGGGTCGGGCGCAATGAGCAGTTCTTC.